This T cell receptor (beta chain) was captured by sequencing in a study of PD-1 blockade in classical Hodgkin lymphoma. Libraries were prepared by immunoSEQ multiplex PCR; TCRdb keeps only in-frame clonotypes and omits some of them. The sample has about 93,000 clones, 92% seen once. The V end was cut by 0 bases, the J end by 0 bases, with 6 bases between. This CDR3 region has 14 residues. In germline, CDR1 is SGDLS, CDR2 YYNGEE. No patient escaped relapse after autologous stem cell transplantation, and brentuximab vedotin exposure varied. The input for sequencing was peripheral blood mononuclear cells (PBMCs), taken before the second cycle of nivolumab. This receptor was obtained from a human donor with classical Hodgkin lymphoma. V is TRBV9 and J is TRBJ2-5; D unclear. The CDR3 DNA sequence: TGTGCCAGCAGCGTAGTTCCCAACCAAGAGACCCAGTACTTC. Translating it yields CASSVVPNQETQYF. The full variable domain, rest sourced from reference TRBV9 and TRBJ2-5, is DSGVTQTPKHLITATGQRVTLRCSPRSGDLSVYWYQQSLDQGLQFLIQYYNGEERAKGNILERFSAQQFPDLHSELNLSSLELGDSALYFCASSVVPNQETQYFGPGTRLLVL.